The 26 T cell receptor beta chains listed next were all sequenced from one sample in a study of CD8 T cells in Susac syndrome. cDNA came from roughly 0.53 to 1 ug RNA primed by random hexamers. TCRdb reprocessed the immunoSEQ multiplex PCR reads with MiXCR, giving one entry per CDR3 protein. Of about 160,000 distinct CDR3 sequences in the sample, about 91% were seen once. The source material was CD4+ T cells from PBMCs. These receptors originate from a human donor in good health.

This clonotype appeared a single time. This chain connects TRBV3-1 to TRBJ2-5; D might be TRBD1 (6 bases). Germline V gene lookup returns CDR1 LGHDT and CDR2 YNNKEL (reference sequence). This CDR3 comprises 14 residues. The V gene lost 1 base and the J gene lost 3 bases, with 9 bases spanning the gap. The CDR3 nucleotides read TGTGCCAGCAGCCAAGTAGGGGGAGAAGAGACCCAGTACTTC. Translated: CASSQVGGEETQYF.

The chain combines TRBV14 with TRBJ2-7; D ambiguous. V gave up 1 base and J gave up 2 bases, with 0 bases separating them. The CDR3 contains 11 residues. Germline loops: CDR1 SGHDN, CDR2 FVKESK. Here the CDR3 reads CASSQAYEQYF. CDR3 coding DNA: TGTGCCAGCAGCCAAGCCTACGAGCAGTACTTC. The complete variable domain, with remaining parts taken from reference TRBV14 and TRBJ2-7, reads EAGVTQFPSHSVIEKGQTVTLRCDPISGHDNLYWYRRVMGKEIKFLLHFVKESKQDESGMPNNRFLAERTGGTYSTLKVQPAELEDSGVYFCASSQAYEQYFGPGTRLTVT.

The V gene is TRBV19, the J gene TRBJ2-2; 8 nucleotides line up with TRBD1. The V and J ends lost 8 bases and 0 bases, in that order; junction bases with no gene match: 5. The CDR3 is 15 residues long. In germline, CDR1 is LNHDA, CDR2 SQIVND (reference sequence). The CDR3 spells CASQDRGANTGELFF. The DNA of the CDR3 is TGTGCCAGTCAAGACAGGGGAGCGAACACCGGGGAGCTGTTTTTT.

The rearrangement links TRBV20-1 to TRBJ2-3; no definite D call. The germline V and J ends were trimmed by 4 bases and 0 bases, with 11 bases remaining between them. The length of the CDR3 is 14 residues. Germline V lookup: CDR1 DFQATT, CDR2 SNEGSKA (reference sequence). The CDR3 reads CSAKRSSSTDTQYF. CDR3 coding DNA: TGCAGTGCTAAGAGGAGCTCTAGCACAGATACGCAGTATTTT.

The chain carries TRBV7-2 and TRBJ2-7, with 7 bases identical to TRBD2. Trimming at V came to 1 base and at J to 0 bases, leaving 3 bases not matched to a gene. From germline, CDR1 is SGHTA and CDR2 FQGNSA. This CDR3 has 15 residues. CDR3 residues: CASSLGGGYSYEQYF. In DNA, the CDR3 is TGTGCCAGCAGCTTAGGGGGAGGGTACTCCTACGAGCAGTACTTC.

The J gene is TRBJ2-6, the V gene TRBV7-2; 10 positions match TRBD1. J lost 0 bases, V lost 4 bases, and 12 bases had no gene match. The CDR3 has 20 residues. The germline V gene has CDR1 SGHTA and CDR2 FQGNSA. The CDR3, as DNA: TGTGCCAGCAGCTCAGTGCGTCGACAGGGGGCGAGCTCTGGGGCCAACGTCCTGACTTTC. This translates into CASSSVRRQGASSGANVLTF.

The chain is built from TRBV5-4 and TRBJ2-3, with D unresolved. The V gene's germline CDR1 is SGHNT and CDR2 YYREEE (reference sequence). The germline V and J ends were trimmed by 2 bases and 1 base, with 8 bases remaining between them. The CDR3 sequence is 14 residues long. DNA for the CDR3: TGTGCCAGCAGCTTCGACGGTCGCACAGATACGCAGTATTTT. Its protein product is CASSFDGRTDTQYF.

This rearrangement joins TRBV29-1 to TRBJ2-5; 10 nucleotides match TRBD1. The CDR3 length is 14 residues. Germline loops: CDR1 SQVTM, CDR2 ANQGSEA. V lost 6 bases, J lost 4 bases, and 8 bases stayed unmatched. CDR3 residues: CSVTGGVEGETQYF. CDR3 bases: TGCAGCGTGACAGGGGGCGTAGAGGGAGAGACCCAGTACTTC.

J is TRBJ1-2 and V is TRBV20-1; D unclear. The CDR3 loop spans 16 amino acids. Germline V gene lookup returns CDR1 DFQATT and CDR2 SNEGSKA (reference sequence). Trimming shortened V by 5 bases and J by 4 bases, and 23 bases separated the two germline ends. CDR3 loop: CSALPGHTLLTYGYTF. For the CDR3, the DNA is TGCAGTGCTCTCCCCGGGCACACTCTCTTGACCTATGGCTACACCTTC.

The gene calls are TRBV11-2 and TRBJ1-3; TRBD1 might be the D (5 bases). The CDR3 consists of 15 residues. CDR1 SGHAT and CDR2 FQNNGV come from the germline V gene. V gave up 5 bases and J gave up 3 bases, with 14 bases separating them. This chain's CDR3 is CASSPAGGIGNTIYF. In DNA form, the CDR3 reads TGTGCCAGCAGCCCGGCCGGGGGAATTGGAAACACCATATATTTT. Using reference TRBV11-2 and TRBJ1-3 for the parts outside the CDR3, the full variable domain is EAGVAQSPRYKIIEKRQSVAFWCNPISGHATLYWYQQILGQGPKLLIQFQNNGVVDDSQLPKDRFSAERLKGVDSTLKIQPAKLEDSAVYLCASSPAGGIGNTIYFGEGSWLTVV.

Only one count was recorded for this clonotype. The chain uses TRBV5-1 and TRBJ2-3, with 10 bases aligning to TRBD1. The length of the CDR3 is 15 residues. Germline CDR1 is SGHRS and CDR2 is YFSETQ. Trimming at V came to 3 bases and at J to 3 bases, leaving 4 bases not matched to a gene. The CDR3: CASSSGQGITDTQYF. CDR3 in DNA: TGCGCCAGCAGCTCGGGACAGGGGATAACAGATACGCAGTATTTT.

This chain links TRBV9 with TRBJ2-3; D may be TRBD1 (6 bases). V was cut by 0 bases and J by 5 bases, with 10 bases left in between. Germline V gene lookup returns CDR1 SGDLS and CDR2 YYNGEE. This CDR3 spans 14 amino acids. The CDR3 DNA is TGTGCCAGCAGCGTAGAGGGGGAAGGAGATACGCAGTATTTT. It translates to CASSVEGEGDTQYF.

The V gene is TRBV10-3, the J gene TRBJ2-7, with a possible D match to TRBD1 (5 bases). The germline CDR1 and CDR2 sequences are ENHRY and SYGVKD. This CDR3 has 14 residues. Between the trimmed V and J ends, which lost 0 bases and 3 bases, there was a span of 9 bases. This CDR3 is CAISESKGLYEQYF. Written as DNA, the CDR3 is TGTGCCATCAGTGAGTCTAAGGGGCTCTACGAGCAGTACTTC.

The J gene is TRBJ2-3, the V gene TRBV20-1; 8 positions agree with TRBD2. The J segment lost 2 bases and the V segment lost 7 bases, leaving 8 bases of the junction unmatched. Germline CDR1 DFQATT, CDR2 SNEGSKA (reference sequence). The length of the CDR3 is 14 residues. The CDR3 reads CSVRKLAATDTQYF. DNA for the CDR3: TGCAGTGTCAGAAAACTAGCGGCCACAGATACGCAGTATTTT.

The chain couples TRBV5-1 to TRBJ2-2; TRBD1 aligns across 11 bases. The CDR3 spans 15 residues. CDR1 is SGHRS and CDR2 is YFSETQ in the germline V gene. Trimming took 3 bases from V and 8 from J; bases not matched to a gene: 6. CDR3 loop: CASSSGQGALGELFF. CDR3 nucleotides: TGCGCCAGCAGCTCCGGACAGGGGGCTTTAGGGGAGCTGTTTTTT.

The J gene is TRBJ2-1, the V gene TRBV6-4; 10 bases line up with TRBD1. V was pared by 6 bases and J by 7 bases, with 6 bases of the junction left unmatched. The CDR3 sequence is 14 residues long. Germline CDR1 MRHNA, CDR2 SNTAGT. The CDR3 DNA reads TGTGCCAGCAGCGGACAGGGGGGAGTGAATGAGCAGTTCTTC. The encoded protein is CASSGQGGVNEQFF.

V and J are TRBV7-9 and TRBJ1-1; a possible D gene is TRBD1 (5 bases). Trimming took 8 bases from V and 6 from J, leaving 19 bases between them. Germline V gives CDR1 SEHNR, CDR2 FQNEAQ (reference sequence). This CDR3 spans 14 amino acids. For the CDR3, the DNA is TGTGCCAGCGGCCTCCGGGACCCGCGTGCTGAAGCTTTCTTT. Translation gives CASGLRDPRAEAFF.

J is TRBJ2-3 and V is TRBV4-3; perhaps TRBD2 as D (6 bases). The CDR3 extends over 15 amino acids. Trimming cost V 5 bases and J 3 bases, with 15 bases left between them. CDR1 is LGHNA and CDR2 is YSLEER in the germline V gene. The CDR3 is CASSKGGVPTDTQYF. As DNA, the CDR3 is TGCGCCAGCAGCAAAGGAGGGGTGCCAACAGATACGCAGTATTTT.

The sample holds a few counts of this clonotype. The chain joins TRBV7-2 to TRBJ2-2; D possibly corresponds to TRBD1 (5 bases). Germline CDR1 SGHTA, CDR2 FQGNSA. Trimming removed 5 bases from V and 7 bases from J, with 11 bases in between. There are 13 residues in the CDR3. The CDR3 nucleotides are TGTGCCAGCAGCCCCAGGGCAAGCGGGGAGCTGTTTTTT. This sequence encodes CASSPRASGELFF. Full variable domain (outside the CDR3, taken from reference TRBV7-2 and TRBJ2-2): GAGVSQSPSNKVTEKGKDVELRCDPISGHTALYWYRQSLGQGLEFLIYFQGNSAPDKSGLPSDRFSAERTGGSVSTLTIQRTQQEDSAVYLCASSPRASGELFFGEGSRLTVL.

The J gene is TRBJ2-3, the V gene TRBV23-1; the match to TRBD1 covers 12 bases. TRBV23-1 is an ORF, with its function uncertain. The CDR3 totals 18 residues. V lost 2 bases, J lost 5 bases, and 11 bases stayed unmatched. CDR3 amino acids: CASSQPNRDRGRKDTQYF. The CDR3 nucleotides read TGCGCCAGCAGTCAACCCAACCGGGACAGGGGGCGCAAAGATACGCAGTATTTT.

This chain connects TRBV25-1 to TRBJ1-4; possible D gene TRBD1, 5 bases. Trimming removed 4 bases from V and 4 bases from J, with 10 bases in between. The germline gives CDR1 MGHDK, CDR2 SYGVNS. CDR3 length: 14 residues. This CDR3 reads CASSGYRSNEKLFF. CDR3 sequence (DNA): TGTGCCAGCAGTGGCTACAGGAGTAATGAAAAACTGTTTTTT. Filled out from reference TRBV25-1 and TRBJ1-4, the complete variable domain reads EADIYQTPRYLVIGTGKKITLECSQTMGHDKMYWYQQDPGMELHLIHYSYGVNSTEKGDLSSESTVSRIRTEHFPLTLESARPSHTSQYLCASSGYRSNEKLFFGSGTQLSVL.

The chain couples TRBV4-3 to TRBJ1-1, with 12 positions matching TRBD1. In germline, CDR1 is LGHNA, CDR2 YSLEER. The junction had 14 bases not matched to a gene; V was cut back by 4 bases and J by 11 bases. The CDR3 consists of 16 residues. CDR3 nucleotides: TGCGCCAGCAGCCGCATCACCGGGACAGGGGGCCACCCGGCTTTCTTT. Amino acids: CASSRITGTGGHPAFF.

The count of this clonotype is one. The rearrangement links TRBV20-1 to TRBJ2-3; TRBD2 aligns across 11 bases. V dropped 3 bases and J dropped 3; count of bases not matched to a gene: 14. CDR3 length: 18 amino acids. Germline values: CDR1 DFQATT, CDR2 SNEGSKA (reference sequence). DNA for the CDR3: TGCAGTGCTAGTCCCAATAGCCTAGCGGGAGGAAAGACAGATACGCAGTATTTT. Translating gives CSASPNSLAGGKTDTQYF.

V usage is TRBV15 and J usage is TRBJ2-5, with D tentatively TRBD1 (7 bases). The CDR3 loop spans 14 amino acids. The V gene lost 1 base and the J gene lost 4 bases, with 10 bases spanning the gap. CDR1 LNHNV and CDR2 YYDKDF come from the germline V gene (reference sequence). In nucleotides, the CDR3 is TGTGCCACCAGCAGAGGACAGGGAGGAGAGACCCAGTACTTC. Its protein product is CATSRGQGGETQYF.

V usage is TRBV7-8 and J usage is TRBJ1-4; D is possibly TRBD1 (6 bases). This CDR3 is built from 18 residues. Trimming took 5 bases from V and 5 from J, leaving 24 bases between them. Germline V CDR1 and CDR2: SGHVS, FQNEAQ. The CDR3 loop is CASSLDGGLLIRNEKLFF. The DNA of the CDR3 is TGTGCCAGCAGCCTGGACGGGGGGCTATTGATCCGGAATGAAAAACTGTTTTTT.

This clonotype was seen only a few times. The V call is TRBV3-1, the J call TRBJ2-7; 9 nucleotides agree with TRBD2. The germline gives CDR1 LGHDT, CDR2 YNNKEL (reference sequence). This CDR3 region has 17 residues. V shed 0 bases, J shed 2 bases, and the junction held 8 bases outside the gene matches. The CDR3 is CASSQEVSGRVTYEQYF. The CDR3 region has the DNA TGTGCCAGCAGCCAAGAGGTTAGCGGGAGAGTAACCTACGAGCAGTACTTC.